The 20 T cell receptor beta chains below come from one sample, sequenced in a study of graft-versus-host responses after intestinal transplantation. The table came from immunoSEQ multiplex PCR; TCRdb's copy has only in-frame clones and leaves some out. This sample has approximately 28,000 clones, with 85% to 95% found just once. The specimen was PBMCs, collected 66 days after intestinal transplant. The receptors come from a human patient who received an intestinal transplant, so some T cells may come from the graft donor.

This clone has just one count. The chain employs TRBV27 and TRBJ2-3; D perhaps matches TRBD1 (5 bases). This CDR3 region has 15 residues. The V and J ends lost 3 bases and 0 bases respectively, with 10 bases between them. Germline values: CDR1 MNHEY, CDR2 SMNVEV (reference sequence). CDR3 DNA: TGTGCCAGCAGTTTGGGGCAGCTAAGCACAGATACGCAGTATTTT. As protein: CASSLGQLSTDTQYF.

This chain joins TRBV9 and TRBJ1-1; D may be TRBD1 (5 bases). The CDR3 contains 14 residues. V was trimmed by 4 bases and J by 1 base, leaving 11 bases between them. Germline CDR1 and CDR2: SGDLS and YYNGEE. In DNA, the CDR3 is TGTGCCAGCAGCTCCGGGACGGGGAACACTGAAGCTTTCTTT. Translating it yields CASSSGTGNTEAFF. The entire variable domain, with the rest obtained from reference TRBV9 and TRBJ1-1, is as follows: DSGVTQTPKHLITATGQRVTLRCSPRSGDLSVYWYQQSLDQGLQFLIQYYNGEERAKGNILERFSAQQFPDLHSELNLSSLELGDSALYFCASSSGTGNTEAFFGQGTRLTVV.

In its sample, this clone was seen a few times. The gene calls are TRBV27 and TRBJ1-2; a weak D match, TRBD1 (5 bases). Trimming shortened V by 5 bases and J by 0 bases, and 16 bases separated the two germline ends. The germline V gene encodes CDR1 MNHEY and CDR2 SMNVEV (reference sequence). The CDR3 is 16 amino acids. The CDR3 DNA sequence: TGTGCCAGCAGTAGCCCCCGGGACGGTACTAACTATGGCTACACCTTC. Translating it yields CASSSPRDGTNYGYTF.

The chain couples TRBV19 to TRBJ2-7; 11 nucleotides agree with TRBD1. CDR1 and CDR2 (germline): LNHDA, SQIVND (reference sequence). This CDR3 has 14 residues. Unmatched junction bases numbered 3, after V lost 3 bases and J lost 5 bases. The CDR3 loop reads CASSIGQGADEQYF. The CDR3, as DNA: TGTGCCAGTAGTATCGGACAGGGGGCGGACGAGCAGTACTTC.

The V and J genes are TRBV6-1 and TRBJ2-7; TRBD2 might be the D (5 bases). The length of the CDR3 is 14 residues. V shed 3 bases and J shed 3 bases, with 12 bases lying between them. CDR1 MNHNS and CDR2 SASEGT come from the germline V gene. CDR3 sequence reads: CASSEVGVGYEQYF. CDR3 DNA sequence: TGTGCCAGCAGTGAGGTGGGAGTCGGCTACGAGCAGTACTTC.

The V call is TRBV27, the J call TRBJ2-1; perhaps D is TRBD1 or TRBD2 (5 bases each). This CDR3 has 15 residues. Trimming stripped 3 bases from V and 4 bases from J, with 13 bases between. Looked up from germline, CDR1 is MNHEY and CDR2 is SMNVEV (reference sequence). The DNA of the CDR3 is TGTGCCAGCAGTTTGTTCCGGGACCTTTACAATGAGCAGTTCTTC. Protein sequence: CASSLFRDLYNEQFF.

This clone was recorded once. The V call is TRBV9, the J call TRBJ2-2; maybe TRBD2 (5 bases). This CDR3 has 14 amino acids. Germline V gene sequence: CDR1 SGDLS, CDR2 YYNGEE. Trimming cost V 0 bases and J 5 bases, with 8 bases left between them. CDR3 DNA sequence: TGTGCCAGCAGCGTAGGAGGAGGAACCGGGGAGCTGTTTTTT. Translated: CASSVGGGTGELFF.

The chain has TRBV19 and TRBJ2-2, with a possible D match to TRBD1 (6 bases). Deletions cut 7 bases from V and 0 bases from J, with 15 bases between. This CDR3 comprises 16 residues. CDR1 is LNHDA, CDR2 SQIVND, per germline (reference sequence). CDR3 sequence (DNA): TGTGCCAGTAACCCGAGGACAGCCACGAACACCGGGGAGCTGTTTTTT. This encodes CASNPRTATNTGELFF.

The CDR3 reads CASSPTGNTEAFF. The CDR3 nucleotides are TGTGCCAGCAGCCCCACAGGGAACACTGAAGCTTTCTTT. The V call is TRBV6-6, the J call TRBJ1-1; D may be TRBD1 (5 bases). Germline V CDR1 and CDR2: MNHNY, SVGAGI (reference sequence). The CDR3 contains 13 residues. Trimming took 6 bases from V and 1 from J, leaving 9 bases between them.

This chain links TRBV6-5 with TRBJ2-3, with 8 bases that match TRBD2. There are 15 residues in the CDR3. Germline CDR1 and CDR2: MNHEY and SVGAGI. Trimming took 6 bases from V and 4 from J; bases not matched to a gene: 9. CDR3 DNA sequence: TGTGCCAGCAGCCGGAGGACGGGAGGGGCAGATACGCAGTATTTT. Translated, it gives CASSRRTGGADTQYF.

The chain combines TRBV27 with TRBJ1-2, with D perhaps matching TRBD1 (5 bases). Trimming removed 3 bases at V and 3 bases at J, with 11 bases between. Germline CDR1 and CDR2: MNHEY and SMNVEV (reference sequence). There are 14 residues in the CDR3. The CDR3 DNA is TGTGCCAGCAGTTTGGGGGGATTGGACTATGGCTACACCTTC. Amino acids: CASSLGGLDYGYTF.

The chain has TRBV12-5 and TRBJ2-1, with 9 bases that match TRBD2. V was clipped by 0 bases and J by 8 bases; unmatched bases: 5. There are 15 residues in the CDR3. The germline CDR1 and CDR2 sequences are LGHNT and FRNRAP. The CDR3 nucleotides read TGTGCTAGTGGTTTGGTTCTAGCGGGGTGGGATGAGCAGTTCTTC. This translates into CASGLVLAGWDEQFF.

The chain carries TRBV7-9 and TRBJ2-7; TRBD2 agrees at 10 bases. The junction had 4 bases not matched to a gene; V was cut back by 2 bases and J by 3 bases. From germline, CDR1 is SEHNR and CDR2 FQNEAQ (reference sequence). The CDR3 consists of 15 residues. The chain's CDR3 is CASSLSGLADYEQYF. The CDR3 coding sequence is TGTGCCAGCAGCTTATCAGGACTAGCGGACTACGAGCAGTACTTC.

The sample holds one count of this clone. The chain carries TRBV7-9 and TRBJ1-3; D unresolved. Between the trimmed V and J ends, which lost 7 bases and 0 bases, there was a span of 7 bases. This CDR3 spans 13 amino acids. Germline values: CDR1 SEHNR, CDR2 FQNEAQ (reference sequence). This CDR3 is CASTDSSGNTIYF. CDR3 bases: TGTGCCAGCACGGATTCCTCTGGAAACACCATATATTTT.

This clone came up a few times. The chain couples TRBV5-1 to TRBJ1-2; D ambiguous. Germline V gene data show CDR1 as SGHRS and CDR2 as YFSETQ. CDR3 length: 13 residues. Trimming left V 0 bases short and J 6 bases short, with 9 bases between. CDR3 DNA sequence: TGCGCCAGCAGCTTGGCCTGGGGAAATGGCTACACCTTC. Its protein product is CASSLAWGNGYTF.

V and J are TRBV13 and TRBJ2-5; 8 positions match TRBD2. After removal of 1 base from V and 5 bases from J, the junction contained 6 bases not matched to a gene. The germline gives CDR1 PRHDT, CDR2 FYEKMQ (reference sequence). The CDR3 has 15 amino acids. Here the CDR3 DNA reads TGTGCCAGCAGCTTAGCACTAGCGGAGGAGGAGACCCAGTACTTC. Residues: CASSLALAEEETQYF.

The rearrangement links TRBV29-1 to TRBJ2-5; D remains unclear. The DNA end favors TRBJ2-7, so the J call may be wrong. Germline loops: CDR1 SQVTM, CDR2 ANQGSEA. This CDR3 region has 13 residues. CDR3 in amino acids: CSVAWVSSYEQYF. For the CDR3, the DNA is TGCAGCGTTGCTTGGGTCAGCTCCTACGAGCAGTACTTC.

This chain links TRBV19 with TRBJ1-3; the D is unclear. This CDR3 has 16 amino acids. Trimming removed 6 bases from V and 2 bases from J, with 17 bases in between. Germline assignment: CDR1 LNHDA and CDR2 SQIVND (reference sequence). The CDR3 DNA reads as TGTGCCAGTAGGCCCCCGGGGTCTACCGCTGGAAACACCATATATTTT. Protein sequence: CASRPPGSTAGNTIYF.

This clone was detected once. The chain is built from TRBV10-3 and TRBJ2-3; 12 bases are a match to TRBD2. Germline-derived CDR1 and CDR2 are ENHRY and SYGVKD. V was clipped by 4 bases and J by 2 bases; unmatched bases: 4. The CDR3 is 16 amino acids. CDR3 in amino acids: CAISARLAGDTDTQYF. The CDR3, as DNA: TGTGCCATCAGTGCCCGACTAGCGGGAGACACAGATACGCAGTATTTT.

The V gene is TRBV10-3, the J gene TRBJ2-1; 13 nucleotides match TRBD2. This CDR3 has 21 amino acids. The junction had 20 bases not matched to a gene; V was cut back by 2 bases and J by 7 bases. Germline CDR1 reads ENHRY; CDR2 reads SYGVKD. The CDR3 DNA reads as TGTGCCATCAGTGAGCAACGGGGCCCCGGCTTACTAGCGGGGGGGCGAAATGAGCAGTTCTTC. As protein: CAISEQRGPGLLAGGRNEQFF.